The 8 T cell receptor beta chains reported below all come from one sample, sequenced in a study of T cell changes during pregnancy in multiple sclerosis. Using immunoSEQ multiplex PCR, the repertoire was profiled, and TCRdb retains in-frame clones only, with some absent. This sample has roughly 48,000 clones, with over 75% found just once. Sequencing was performed on CD4+ T cells from peripheral blood mononuclear cells, taken in the second trimester of pregnancy. These receptors all stem from a female donor with multiple sclerosis, enrolled in a pregnancy study.

V is TRBV5-1 and J is TRBJ2-2; D is perhaps TRBD1 (6 bases). The CDR3 totals 15 residues. CDR1 is SGHRS, CDR2 YFSETQ, per germline. V lost 4 bases to trimming and J lost 1 base, with 11 bases between them. This chain's CDR3 is CASSLGTRNTGELFF. CDR3 coding DNA: TGCGCCAGCAGCCTGGGGACAAGGAACACCGGGGAGCTGTTTTTT.

This chain connects TRBV7-6 to TRBJ2-7, with D possibly TRBD1 on 6 matching bases. This CDR3 is built from 14 residues. The V end was cut by 1 base, the J end by 5 bases, with 12 bases between. Germline lookup yields CDR1 SGHVS and CDR2 FNYEAQ. The CDR3, as DNA: TGTGCCAGCAGCTTAGGGCAGGGGAGCAACGAGCAGTACTTC. Amino acids: CASSLGQGSNEQYF.

The gene calls are TRBV7-9 and TRBJ2-1; TRBD2 is a possible D gene (6 bases). This CDR3 is built from 17 residues. Germline-derived CDR1 and CDR2 are SEHNR and FQNEAQ (reference sequence). The ends were cut back, 2 bases at V and 2 bases at J, with 16 bases in the middle. The CDR3 nucleotides are TGTGCCAGCAGCTTACGGCCCCGGGAGTTTGCCTACAATGAGCAGTTCTTC. It specifies CASSLRPREFAYNEQFF.

DNA of the CDR3: TGTGCCATCGCCCCGGGAAGGGGGGAGCTGTTTTTT. Amino acids: CAIAPGRGELFF. The chain is built from TRBV10-3 and TRBJ2-2, with D perhaps matching TRBD2 (5 bases). Trimming shortened V by 8 bases and J by 8 bases, and 12 bases separated the two germline ends. This CDR3 contains 12 residues. Germline V lookup: CDR1 ENHRY, CDR2 SYGVKD.

CDR3 DNA: TGTGCCAGCAGCTTAGGTTGGGGAGGCGTAAATGAGCAGTTCTTC. Translated, it gives CASSLGWGGVNEQFF. This sequence joins TRBV7-2 and TRBJ2-1; D may be TRBD2 (6 bases). V was clipped by 1 base and J by 7 bases, with 14 bases between them. Looked up from germline, CDR1 is SGHTA and CDR2 is FQGNSA. This CDR3 has 15 residues.

This chain connects TRBV18 to TRBJ2-3; 8 bases are shared with TRBD2. Per the germline V gene, CDR1 is KGHSH and CDR2 is LQKENI. The CDR3 has 12 residues. Trimming took 6 bases from V and 5 from J; bases not matched to a gene: 1. CDR3 DNA sequence: TGTGCCAGCTCTAGCGGGATAGATACGCAGTATTTT. Protein: CASSSGIDTQYF.

This clone was detected once. The CDR3 loop is CASSPLGAVGQPQHF. Written as DNA, the CDR3 is TGTGCCAGCAGCCCCTTAGGGGCCGTCGGGCAGCCCCAGCATTTT. This rearrangement joins TRBV9 to TRBJ1-5; weak D call: TRBD1 (5 bases). Germline V gives CDR1 SGDLS, CDR2 YYNGEE. V lost 4 bases, J lost 7 bases, and 18 bases lay in between. The CDR3 sequence is 15 residues long.

This chain joins TRBV5-1 and TRBJ2-5; 7 nucleotides align to TRBD1. This CDR3 is built from 14 residues. In germline, CDR1 is SGHRS, CDR2 YFSETQ. V trimming: 3 bases; J trimming: 4 bases; junction bases outside the gene matches: 6. CDR3 sequence (DNA): TGCGCCAGCAGCTCACAGGGGTTTGGAGAGACCCAGTACTTC. This gives the protein CASSSQGFGETQYF.